This T cell receptor (beta chain) was observed in a study of blood T cell repertoires in COVID-19. Sequenced by immunoSEQ multiplex PCR; TCRdb stores in-frame clones only, minus some. Here the sample spans more than 10,000 clones, just over 90% being singletons. Trimming took 4 bases from V and 7 from J, leaving 13 bases between them. This CDR3 is built from 14 residues. Germline CDR1 is SEHNR and CDR2 is FQNEAQ (reference sequence). The sequence was collected from a human donor in a cohort sampled during active COVID-19. Input material: peripheral blood. V gene TRBV7-9 combines with J gene TRBJ2-2; possible D gene TRBD2, 6 bases. Here the CDR3 reads CASSSGGIGGELFF. As DNA, the CDR3 is TGTGCCAGCAGCTCGGGCGGGATTGGCGGGGAGCTGTTTTTT.